The next 31 T cell receptor beta chains were all read from a single sample in a study of blood T cells in healthy people across ages. A J-beta primer mix and a sample-barcoded 5' primer were used in a second PCR of about 6 to 12 cycles. TCRdb recomputed calls from the 5' RACE reads with MiXCR, one row per CDR3 protein. The sample includes some 880,000 distinct CDR3 sequences, around 36% of them seen just once. Source material: blood. The receptors were sampled from a man aged 18 to 35 in good health.

J is TRBJ1-2 and V is TRBV12-3 or TRBV12-4; D may be TRBD1 (6 bases). The V end lost 2 bases, the J end lost 8 bases, and 12 bases lay between the germline ends. This CDR3 is 13 amino acids long. This CDR3 is CASSLLGAGGYTF. The CDR3 nucleotides are TGTGCCAGCAGTTTATTGGGGGCAGGCGGCTACACCTTC.

This clonotype was detected ten times or more. V and J are TRBV4-3 and TRBJ2-7, with D perhaps TRBD2 (6 bases). Germline CDR1 reads LGHNA; CDR2 reads YSLEER. The CDR3 is 16 amino acids. V lost 0 bases to trimming and J lost 3 bases, with 15 bases between them. The CDR3 DNA reads as TGCGCCAGCAGCCAAGACGTGGCGGGATCAAGCTACGAGCAGTACTTC. This encodes CASSQDVAGSSYEQYF.

At least ten counts were recorded for this clonotype. The V and J genes are TRBV29-1 and TRBJ1-2, with TRBD1 matching over 7 bases. With V trimmed by 0 bases and J by 6 bases, 4 bases remained unmatched. CDR1 and CDR2 (germline): SQVTM, ANQGSEA. CDR3 length: 13 amino acids. This chain's CDR3 is CSVEEQGGDGYTF. CDR3 DNA: TGCAGCGTTGAAGAGCAGGGGGGAGATGGCTACACCTTC.

The J gene is TRBJ1-4, the V gene TRBV5-5; D call uncertain. The CDR3 is 16 amino acids. Trimming removed 4 bases at V and 8 bases at J, with 21 bases between. The germline gives CDR1 SGHKS, CDR2 YYEKEE (reference sequence). The CDR3 DNA is TGTGCCAGCAGCCCCTGGGAGCTCTCCTCCCCCGAAAAACTGTTTTTT. Amino acid sequence: CASSPWELSSPEKLFF.

Comments on this clonotype: A read error is possible here, since a much larger clone lies one base away. V and J are TRBV7-2 and TRBJ2-3; D not resolved. V lost 3 bases, J lost 0 bases, and 4 bases lay in between. The CDR3 consists of 13 residues. Germline V gene lookup returns CDR1 SGHTA and CDR2 FQGNSA. This CDR3 is CTSSFSSTDTQYF. In DNA form, the CDR3 reads TGTACCAGCAGCTTCTCTAGCACAGATACGCAGTATTTT. Based on the CDR3 plus reference TRBV7-2 and TRBJ2-3, the full variable domain is GAGVSQSPSNKVTEKGKDVELRCDPISGHTALYWYRQSLGQGLEFLIYFQGNSAPDKSGLPSDRFSAERTGGSVSTLTIQRTQQEDSAVYLCTSSFSSTDTQYFGPGTRLTVL.

This chain uses TRBV4-3 with TRBJ2-3; D uncertain. Between the trimmed V and J ends, which lost 0 bases and 2 bases, there was a span of 6 bases. The CDR3 covers 14 residues. The germline CDR1 and CDR2 sequences are LGHNA and YSLEER. The CDR3 bases are TGCGCCAGCAGCCAAGATTCATACACAGATACGCAGTATTTT. As protein: CASSQDSYTDTQYF.

Regarding this clonotype: It may be a read error: a sequence one base away is much more abundant. The J gene is TRBJ2-5, the V gene TRBV15; D is possibly TRBD2 (6 bases). V shed 3 bases and J shed 5 bases, with 10 bases lying between them. This CDR3 contains 13 residues. Germline CDR1 is LNHNV and CDR2 is YYDKDF (reference sequence). The CDR3 DNA reads as TGTGCCACCAGCAGGGAGGGAGTGGAGACCCAGTACTTC. As protein: CATSREGVETQYF.

This rearrangement joins TRBV5-1 to TRBJ1-2; 8 bases agree with TRBD1. This CDR3 has 15 amino acids. The V gene end was trimmed by 3 bases and the J gene end by 3 bases; junction bases not matched to a gene: 7. Germline CDR1 SGHRS, CDR2 YFSETQ. The CDR3 here is CASSSGQGSDYGYTF. As DNA, the CDR3 is TGCGCCAGCAGCTCCGGACAGGGTTCGGACTATGGCTACACCTTC.

This chain uses TRBV6-1 with TRBJ2-2, with D perhaps matching TRBD1 (5 bases). This CDR3 has 14 residues. Trimming took off 7 bases at V and 3 bases at J, with 12 bases between the two ends. Germline CDR1 and CDR2: MNHNS and SASEGT. The CDR3 loop reads CASTSGPDTGELFF. CDR3 DNA sequence: TGTGCCAGCACCTCAGGGCCTGACACCGGGGAGCTGTTTTTT.

On this clonotype: One end of the junction fails to match germline, which may point to a read error. The genes are TRBV6-5 and TRBJ1-4; D ambiguous. This CDR3 spans 15 amino acids. From germline, CDR1 is MNHEY and CDR2 SVGAGI. The CDR3 spells CAGSTRSNRGEKLFF. Written as DNA, the CDR3 is TGTGCCGGCAGTACCCGATCCAACCGGGGTGAAAAACTGTTTTTT.

This clonotype was picked up a small number of times. The rearrangement links TRBV28 to TRBJ1-1; D perhaps matches TRBD1 (5 bases). The CDR3 consists of 15 residues. Germline V CDR1 and CDR2: MDHEN, SYDVKM. V was pared by 9 bases and J by 4 bases, with 21 bases between. CDR3 amino acids: CASLESGGVSTEAFF. The CDR3 DNA sequence: TGTGCCAGTTTAGAAAGCGGGGGGGTCAGCACTGAAGCTTTCTTT.

V and J are TRBV20-1 and TRBJ2-3, with 11 positions matching TRBD1. Germline V CDR1 and CDR2: DFQATT, SNEGSKA (reference sequence). The CDR3 runs 13 residues. V lost 6 bases to trimming and J lost 5 bases; unmatched junction nucleotides: 4. As DNA, the CDR3 is TGCAGTGCCACCGGGACAGGGGGAGATACGCAGTATTTT. It encodes CSATGTGGDTQYF.

The rearrangement uses TRBV7-3 and TRBJ2-1; maybe TRBD1 (6 bases). The germline V and J ends were trimmed by 4 bases and 7 bases, with 11 bases remaining between them. The CDR3 loop spans 13 amino acids. The V gene's germline CDR1 is SGHTA and CDR2 FQGTGA. The CDR3 DNA reads TGTGCCAGCAGCTACAGGGTTAGGAATGAGCAGTTCTTC. Translating it yields CASSYRVRNEQFF.

Of note for this clonotype: This may come from a read error, since a much larger clone is one base off. The J gene is TRBJ2-1, the V gene TRBV6-4; 12 nucleotides line up with TRBD2. Per germline, CDR1 MRHNA and CDR2 SNTAGT. The V segment lost 2 bases and the J segment 6 bases; nucleotides outside the gene matches: 2. There are 15 residues in the CDR3. The CDR3 spells CASSDASGGANEQFF. The DNA for the CDR3 is TGTGCCAGCAGTGACGCTAGCGGGGGGGCCAATGAGCAGTTCTTC.

The rearrangement links TRBV5-6 to TRBJ2-3; the D gene is possibly TRBD1 (6 bases). CDR3 length: 15 amino acids. V lost 1 base, J lost 2 bases, and 11 bases lay in between. Germline values: CDR1 SGHDT, CDR2 YYEEEE. The CDR3 region is CASSLLGAATDTQYF. CDR3 coding DNA: TGTGCCAGCAGCTTGTTGGGGGCTGCCACAGATACGCAGTATTTT.

A few counts support this clonotype. V and J are TRBV20-1 and TRBJ1-1, with D possibly matching TRBD1 (5 bases). Germline CDR1 DFQATT, CDR2 SNEGSKA (reference sequence). Trimming took off 3 bases at V and 8 bases at J, with 13 bases between the two ends. This CDR3 spans 12 amino acids. CDR3 sequence: CSARIRAGEAFF. The CDR3 bases are TGCAGTGCTAGGATTAGGGCAGGGGAAGCTTTCTTT.

This clonotype was counted a single time. The genes are TRBV3-1 and TRBJ1-6, with D unresolved. Germline V CDR1 and CDR2: LGHDT, YNNKEL (reference sequence). The CDR3 is 14 amino acids. V gave up 4 bases and J gave up 9 bases, with 13 bases separating them. CDR3 coding DNA: TGTGCCAGCAGCCTCGACGGTATTGCTTCACCCCTCCACTTT. Protein sequence: CASSLDGIASPLHF.

The V and J genes are TRBV4-2 and TRBJ2-3, with D unresolved. Germline V gene lookup returns CDR1 LGHNA and CDR2 YNFKEQ. The CDR3 is 15 amino acids. Trimming removed 4 bases from V and 0 bases from J, with 11 bases in between. CDR3 DNA: TGTGCCAGCAGCCTGTGGGCCAGAAGCACAGATACGCAGTATTTT. Residues: CASSLWARSTDTQYF.

A remark on this clonotype: A much bigger clone sits one base away, suggesting this may be a read error. The V call is TRBV20-1, the J call TRBJ2-1; weak D call: TRBD2 (5 bases). This CDR3 is built from 13 residues. CDR1 DFQATT and CDR2 SNEGSKA come from the germline V gene (reference sequence). This chain's CDR3 is CSARWGVRNGQFF. Here the CDR3 DNA reads TGCAGTGCTAGATGGGGAGTCCGCAATGGGCAGTTCTTC.

This clonotype was seen many times. This chain links TRBV3-1 with TRBJ1-1, with TRBD1 matching over 8 bases. Trimming took 1 base from V and 5 from J; bases not matched to a gene: 0. This CDR3 has 13 amino acids. CDR1 and CDR2 from the germline V gene are LGHDT and YNNKEL (reference sequence). The CDR3, as DNA: TGTGCCAGCAGCCAAGGACAGGGGACTGAAGCTTTCTTT. Translated: CASSQGQGTEAFF.

On this clonotype: The CDR3 does not end in the conserved phenylalanine or tryptophan, so this is likely a read error. The chain is built from TRBV7-2 and TRBJ2-3, with 7 nucleotides matching TRBD2. J lost 2 bases, V lost 5 bases, and 10 bases had no gene match. The CDR3 spans 16 residues. Germline CDR1 is SGHTA and CDR2 is FQGNSA. The CDR3 DNA sequence: TGTGCCAGCAGCCAGAGGGAGGGGCTAATCACAGATACGCAGTATATT. Its translation is CASSQREGLITDTQYI.

This chain joins TRBV4-3 and TRBJ2-7, with 8 positions matching TRBD2. The V gene end was trimmed by 0 bases and the J gene end by 6 bases; junction bases not matched to a gene: 7. Germline V lookup: CDR1 LGHNA, CDR2 YSLEER. CDR3 length: 15 amino acids. In DNA form, the CDR3 reads TGCGCCAGCAGCCAAGATTCCAGCGGGAGCCCCGAGCAGTACTTC. Its translation is CASSQDSSGSPEQYF.

The chain uses TRBV10-3 and TRBJ2-7; D is unresolved. This CDR3 is 12 amino acids long. The germline V and J ends were trimmed by 7 bases and 0 bases, with 7 bases remaining between them. Germline V CDR1 and CDR2: ENHRY, SYGVKD. This CDR3 reads CAITGNSYEQYF. In nucleotides, the CDR3 is TGTGCCATCACAGGCAACTCCTACGAGCAGTACTTC.

The V gene is TRBV20-1, the J gene TRBJ2-2; D gene ambiguous. CDR1 DFQATT and CDR2 SNEGSKA come from the germline V gene (reference sequence). Trimming removed 3 bases at V and 1 base at J, with 9 bases between. The CDR3 is made up of 14 amino acids. The CDR3 sequence is CSASPPRNTGELFF. The CDR3 bases are TGCAGTGCTAGCCCACCGAGGAACACCGGGGAGCTGTTTTTT.

This clonotype occurred once. This clone may be a read error of a much larger clone one base away. The rearrangement links TRBV4-2 to TRBJ1-2; TRBD2 is a possible D gene (5 bases). The DNA matches TRBJ2-5 better at its end, which makes the J call doubtful. Germline lookup yields CDR1 LGHNA and CDR2 YNFKEQ. The CDR3 extends over 14 amino acids. CDR3 bases: TGTGCCAGCAGCCCCCGGGGTCTTCAAGCGACCCAGTACTTC. Its protein is CASSPRGLQATQYF.

The chain employs TRBV6-2 or TRBV6-3 and TRBJ2-2, with D perhaps TRBD1 (6 bases). The CDR3 is 16 residues long. Trimming removed 6 bases at V and 6 bases at J, with 20 bases between. Germline V gene lookup returns CDR1 MNHEY and CDR2 SVGEGT. The CDR3 nucleotides are TGTGCCAGCAGCTTGACAGCGGCCCCAGGGGCCGGGGAGCTGTTTTTT. Residues: CASSLTAAPGAGELFF.

The gene calls are TRBV2 and TRBJ2-7; 7 bases fit TRBD2. Germline V CDR1 and CDR2: SNHLY, FYNNEI. The CDR3 loop spans 14 amino acids. Trimming at V came to 3 bases and at J to 4 bases, leaving 6 bases not matched to a gene. The CDR3, as DNA: TGTGCCAGCAGTGAGGAGCGGGGAGGTTACGAGCAGTACTTC. It translates to CASSEERGGYEQYF.

The chain links TRBV20-1 to TRBJ2-5, with D perhaps assigned TRBD1 or TRBD2 (5 bases each). Trimming stripped 3 bases from V and 3 bases from J, with 14 bases between. This CDR3 spans 14 amino acids. Germline V lookup: CDR1 DFQATT, CDR2 SNEGSKA (reference sequence). In nucleotides, the CDR3 is TGCAGTGCTAGTAGGGGACGGGTGAAAGAGACCCAGTACTTC. Translation: CSASRGRVKETQYF.

Here the CDR3 reads CASSYSGTRDYGYTF. CDR3 nucleotide sequence: TGTGCCAGCAGTTATAGTGGGACGAGGGACTATGGCTACACCTTC. This chain connects TRBV6-6 to TRBJ1-2; the D gene is possibly TRBD1 (5 bases). Germline CDR1 is MNHNY and CDR2 is SVGAGI (reference sequence). The ends were cut back, 3 bases at V and 3 bases at J, with 14 bases in the middle. CDR3 length: 15 amino acids.

This chain's CDR3 is CASSPPQGASSEAFF. The CDR3 nucleotides read TGTGCCAGCAGCCCCCCACAGGGGGCGAGCTCTGAAGCTTTCTTT. The chain carries TRBV9 and TRBJ1-1; 9 bases align to TRBD1. The V segment lost 4 bases and the J segment 6 bases; nucleotides outside the gene matches: 10. This CDR3 comprises 15 residues. CDR1 is SGDLS and CDR2 is YYNGEE in the germline V gene. The full variable domain, completed using reference TRBV9 and TRBJ1-1, is DSGVTQTPKHLITATGQRVTLRCSPRSGDLSVYWYQQSLDQGLQFLIQYYNGEERAKGNILERFSAQQFPDLHSELNLSSLELGDSALYFCASSPPQGASSEAFFGQGTRLTVV.

The chain links TRBV6-2 or TRBV6-3 to TRBJ2-5; 7 bases are a match to TRBD2. CDR1 is MNHEY and CDR2 is SVGEGT in the germline V gene. Trimming at V came to 5 bases and at J to 11 bases, leaving 11 bases not matched to a gene. CDR3 length: 13 residues. CDR3 bases: TGTGCCAGCAGTCCTAGCGGACACAATGAGCAGTACTTC. Its protein is CASSPSGHNEQYF.